The text below deals with one T cell receptor (beta chain). Its antigen is unidentified. Assay: immunoSEQ multiplex PCR; the TCRdb copy retains only in-frame clones and omits some. The data contain around 25,000 clones, less than 95% of them singletons. The sample comes from a study of monozygotic twins with cystic fibrosis. Study results and caveats: Co-twins had the most similar V usage for 13 of 16 pairs, J for 8. Nucleotide-identical clonotype sharing was significantly higher within monozygotic CF twin pairs than between unrelated CF individuals. Median Simpson clonality of approximately 0.0088 suggested naive T cells predominated.

This TCR was recovered from a girl aged 2-10 years with cystic fibrosis. Source material: blood.

The CDR3 bases are TGTGCCAGCAGCTTAGCCGGGTCGGGAGGCTACACCTTC. Translating gives CASSLAGSGGYTF. The rearrangement joins TRBV7-2 to TRBJ1-2; D not resolved. V lost 0 bases and J 8 bases, leaving 10 bases between the germline ends. The CDR3 runs to 13 residues. The germline gives CDR1 SGHTA, CDR2 FQGNSA.